The rows below give T cell receptor beta chains drawn from one sample of a study of cytomegalovirus exposure and HLA in healthy donors. TCRdb's table, derived via immunoSEQ multiplex PCR, lists solely in-frame clones and lacks some. The sample shows around 110,000 clones, approximately 72% of them seen only once. The sequenced sample was PBMCs. All receptors derive from a man between 18 and 29 years old in good health and CMV-seronegative. The CDR3 runs from the conserved cysteine through the conserved F or W. The order of the fields is V gene, CDR3 protein.

>TRBV15
CATSRVGTALNEQYF
>TRBV6-6
CASSYGQGPRNTEAFF
>TRBV5-6
CASSLGSALYEQYF
>TRBV14
CASSSRVGLEEQYF
>TRBV11-2
CASSLADATGDEQYF
>TRBV15
CATSRDKASGGTDTQYF
>TRBV5-1
CSSSLTSERYNEQFF
>TRBV18
CASSLIGQATYEQYF
>TRBV7-2
CASSLVIGQNTEAFF
>TRBV30
CAWKKGTGGRYAFF
>TRBV14
CASSGPGGLGSEQFF
>TRBV14
CASSQAVGCDGRTGRSGYEQYF
>TRBV29-1
CSVKGVHSGGETQYF
>TRBV7-8
CASSLDQRAYSQETQYF
>TRBV21-1
CASSKVAGDTYEQYF
>TRBV27
CASSLRGEQFF
>TRBV5-1
CASSFGLAGLTDTQYF
>TRBV7-6
CASSFGQPAEAFF
>TRBV6-1
CASRGQGTTEAFF
>TRBV7-2
CASSLAAGFSNQPQHF
>TRBV7-9
CASSPLGWRESPYNEQFF
>TRBV27
CASRGPYNSPLHF
>TRBV11-2
CASSLETLLEQYF
>TRBV6-5
CASSSSDRGETQYF
>TRBV19
CASSLGRDTQYF
>TRBV29-1
CSVLPDTQYF
>TRBV6-5
CASRVTGGSYNEQFF
>TRBV5-1
CASSLTPYEQYF
>TRBV29-1
CSGGGEGDGAQYF
>TRBV30
CAWRRLAVPTGENTIYF